Listed below are T cell receptor beta chains from one sample, sequenced in a study of CD4 T cells in relation to SARS-CoV-2 and coronaviruses. Libraries were prepared by immunoSEQ multiplex PCR; TCRdb keeps only in-frame clonotypes and omits some of them. This sample has 35,000 to 45,000 clones; around 82% occur once, and the top ten carry roughly 1.2%. Their cognate antigens are unknown. Sequenced input: naive CD4+ T cells from PBMCs, cultured in vitro. These receptors were obtained from an adult with COVID-19. Each CDR3 is given with its conserved first and last residue. D genes are given only for firm matches. Part of the rows lack a size; the others show once, few, many or a class for expanded clones.

J gene: TRBJ1-3; D gene: TRBD1; clone size: .; CDR3 length: 17; V gene: TRBV9; CDR3 protein: CASSPRGQLSSGNTIYF; CDR3 DNA: TGTGCCAGCAGTCCAAGGGGACAGCTGAGCTCTGGAAACACCATATATTTT
J gene: TRBJ1-2; D gene: .; clone size: .; CDR3 length: 13; V gene: TRBV2; CDR3 protein: CASSQVRGSGYTF; CDR3 DNA: TGTGCCAGCAGCCAAGTTCGGGGTTCTGGCTACACCTTC
J gene: TRBJ1-1; D gene: .; clone size: .; CDR3 length: 13; V gene: TRBV6-5; CDR3 protein: CASSRYLNTEAFF; CDR3 DNA: TGTGCCAGCAGCAGATATTTGAACACTGAAGCTTTCTTT
J gene: TRBJ2-3; D gene: .; clone size: .; CDR3 length: 14; V gene: TRBV10-3; CDR3 protein: CATASRGITDTQYF; CDR3 DNA: TGTGCCACAGCATCTCGGGGGATTACAGATACGCAGTATTTT
J gene: TRBJ2-7; D gene: .; clone size: .; CDR3 length: 13; V gene: TRBV18; CDR3 protein: CASSRIEGYEQYF; CDR3 DNA: TGTGCCAGCTCACGCATAGAGGGGTACGAGCAGTACTTC
J gene: TRBJ2-4; D gene: .; clone size: .; CDR3 length: 13; V gene: TRBV6-6; CDR3 protein: CASRSDLVNIQYF; CDR3 DNA: TGTGCCAGCAGGTCGGACCTGGTAAACATTCAGTACTTC
J gene: TRBJ2-1; D gene: TRBD2; clone size: .; CDR3 length: 13; V gene: TRBV29-1; CDR3 protein: CSVVAGGYNEQFF; CDR3 DNA: TGCAGCGTTGTTGCGGGAGGGTACAATGAGCAGTTCTTC
J gene: TRBJ2-7; D gene: .; clone size: .; CDR3 length: 14; V gene: TRBV11-2; CDR3 protein: CASSLARLASEQYF; CDR3 DNA: TGTGCCAGCAGCTTAGCTCGGCTAGCGAGCGAGCAGTACTTC
J gene: TRBJ2-3; D gene: .; clone size: .; CDR3 length: 24; V gene: TRBV21-1; CDR3 protein: CASSKEAGRRTGNTLRDYTDTQYF; CDR3 DNA: TGTGCCAGCAGCAAAGAAGCCGGAAGAAGGACAGGGAATACTTTGCGGGATTACACAGATACGCAGTATTTT
J gene: TRBJ2-2; D gene: .; clone size: .; CDR3 length: 15; V gene: TRBV4-2; CDR3 protein: CASSQPQLEAGELFF; CDR3 DNA: TGTGCCAGCAGCCAACCCCAGCTGGAGGCCGGGGAGCTGTTTTTT
J gene: TRBJ1-5; D gene: .; clone size: .; CDR3 length: 13; V gene: TRBV12-3/TRBV12-4; CDR3 protein: CASRLREGQPQHF; CDR3 DNA: TGTGCCAGCAGGCTCAGGGAGGGTCAGCCCCAGCATTTT
J gene: TRBJ2-5; D gene: TRBD1; clone size: .; CDR3 length: 14; V gene: TRBV9; CDR3 protein: CASSGDGQVETQYF; CDR3 DNA: TGTGCCAGCAGCGGCGATGGACAGGTCGAGACCCAGTACTTC
J gene: TRBJ2-5; D gene: TRBD2; clone size: .; CDR3 length: 16; V gene: TRBV7-2; CDR3 protein: CASSPGLAGNRETQYF; CDR3 DNA: TGTGCCAGCAGCCCCGGACTAGCGGGAAACCGTGAGACCCAGTACTTC
J gene: TRBJ2-1; D gene: .; clone size: .; CDR3 length: 12; V gene: TRBV28; CDR3 protein: CASKVARDEQFF; CDR3 DNA: TGTGCCAGCAAGGTAGCGAGAGATGAGCAGTTCTTC
J gene: TRBJ1-4; D gene: TRBD1; clone size: few; CDR3 length: 12; V gene: TRBV28; CDR3 protein: CASRTGDRKLFF; CDR3 DNA: TGTGCCAGCAGGACAGGGGACAGAAAACTGTTTTTT
J gene: TRBJ2-1; D gene: .; clone size: .; CDR3 length: 14; V gene: TRBV6-2/TRBV6-3; CDR3 protein: CASSYLGLNNEQFF; CDR3 DNA: TGTGCCAGCAGTTATTTGGGGCTCAACAATGAGCAGTTCTTC
J gene: TRBJ2-7; D gene: TRBD2; clone size: .; CDR3 length: 15; V gene: TRBV5-4; CDR3 protein: CASSLKLAGAEEQYF; CDR3 DNA: TGTGCCAGCAGCTTGAAACTAGCGGGAGCGGAAGAGCAGTACTTC
J gene: TRBJ1-5; D gene: .; clone size: .; CDR3 length: 14; V gene: TRBV2; CDR3 protein: CASSDSAVNQPQHF; CDR3 DNA: TGTGCCAGCAGTGATAGCGCAGTCAATCAGCCCCAGCATTTT
J gene: TRBJ2-7; D gene: TRBD2; clone size: once; CDR3 length: 19; V gene: TRBV7-3; CDR3 protein: CASSCKAASGRVYSYEQYF; CDR3 DNA: TGTGCCAGCAGCTGTAAAGCGGCTAGCGGGAGAGTTTACTCCTACGAGCAGTACTTC
J gene: TRBJ2-3; D gene: .; clone size: .; CDR3 length: 13; V gene: TRBV4-3; CDR3 protein: CASSQEALDTQYF; CDR3 DNA: TGCGCCAGCAGCCAAGAGGCCCTAGATACGCAGTATTTT
J gene: TRBJ2-7; D gene: TRBD1; clone size: .; CDR3 length: 15; V gene: TRBV14; CDR3 protein: CASSQWTGAIYEQYF; CDR3 DNA: TGTGCCAGCAGCCAGTGGACAGGCGCAATCTACGAGCAGTACTTC
J gene: TRBJ2-2; D gene: TRBD2; clone size: .; CDR3 length: 17; V gene: TRBV28; CDR3 protein: CASSFFAGGPKTGELFF; CDR3 DNA: TGTGCCAGCAGTTTTTTTGCGGGAGGGCCGAAAACCGGGGAGCTGTTTTTT
J gene: TRBJ1-2; D gene: .; clone size: .; CDR3 length: 13; V gene: TRBV7-2; CDR3 protein: CASSLGLGDGYTF; CDR3 DNA: TGTGCCAGCAGCTTAGGTCTCGGGGATGGCTACACCTTC
J gene: TRBJ2-7; D gene: .; clone size: .; CDR3 length: 12; V gene: TRBV28; CDR3 protein: CASERLGEEWYF; CDR3 DNA: TGTGCCAGCGAACGTTTAGGGGAGGAGTGGTACTTC
J gene: TRBJ2-3; D gene: TRBD2; clone size: .; CDR3 length: 17; V gene: TRBV5-1; CDR3 protein: CASSWTLAGLSTDTQYF; CDR3 DNA: TGCGCCAGCAGCTGGACCCTAGCGGGACTTTCCACAGATACGCAGTATTTT
J gene: TRBJ1-2; D gene: .; clone size: .; CDR3 length: 14; V gene: TRBV25-1; CDR3 protein: CASSESTWRVGYTF; CDR3 DNA: TGTGCCAGCAGTGAATCTACGTGGAGGGTTGGCTACACCTTC
J gene: TRBJ2-3; D gene: TRBD2; clone size: few; CDR3 length: 15; V gene: TRBV4-2; CDR3 protein: CASSRGLAGTDTQYF; CDR3 DNA: TGTGCCAGCAGCCGGGGACTAGCGGGGACAGATACGCAGTATTTT
J gene: TRBJ2-1; D gene: .; clone size: .; CDR3 length: 16; V gene: TRBV7-3; CDR3 protein: CASSLWGGSSYNEQFF; CDR3 DNA: TGTGCCAGCAGCTTATGGGGCGGAAGCTCCTACAATGAGCAGTTCTTC
J gene: TRBJ2-1; D gene: .; clone size: few; CDR3 length: 16; V gene: TRBV7-3; CDR3 protein: CASSLIPGLPNNEQFF; CDR3 DNA: TGTGCCAGCAGCTTAATCCCGGGACTTCCGAACAATGAGCAGTTCTTC
J gene: TRBJ1-1; D gene: .; clone size: .; CDR3 length: 12; V gene: TRBV5-4; CDR3 protein: CASAHRDTEAFF; CDR3 DNA: TGTGCCAGCGCCCACAGGGACACTGAAGCTTTCTTT
J gene: TRBJ2-6; D gene: .; clone size: .; CDR3 length: 16; V gene: TRBV18; CDR3 protein: CASSPPGDSGANVLTF; CDR3 DNA: TGTGCCAGCTCACCACCGGGGGATTCTGGGGCCAACGTCCTGACTTTC
J gene: TRBJ2-7; D gene: TRBD1; clone size: .; CDR3 length: 14; V gene: TRBV18; CDR3 protein: CASSPGTGPYEQYF; CDR3 DNA: TGTGCCAGCTCACCCGGGACAGGGCCTTACGAGCAGTACTTC
J gene: TRBJ2-5; D gene: TRBD1; clone size: .; CDR3 length: 15; V gene: TRBV5-8; CDR3 protein: CASSLAGGQRETQYF; CDR3 DNA: TGTGCCAGCAGCTTGGCAGGGGGCCAACGGGAGACCCAGTACTTC
J gene: TRBJ1-6; D gene: TRBD1; clone size: .; CDR3 length: 15; V gene: TRBV30; CDR3 protein: CAWGTGGSYNSPLHF; CDR3 DNA: TGTGCCTGGGGGACAGGGGGCTCCTATAATTCACCCCTCCACTTT
J gene: TRBJ2-3; D gene: TRBD2; clone size: .; CDR3 length: 15; V gene: TRBV3-1/TRBV3-2; CDR3 protein: CASSQPGTSTDTQYF; CDR3 DNA: TGTGCCAGCAGCCAACCCGGGACTAGTACAGATACGCAGTATTTT
J gene: TRBJ2-2; D gene: .; clone size: .; CDR3 length: 14; V gene: TRBV2; CDR3 protein: CASSEREATGELFF; CDR3 DNA: TGTGCCAGCAGTGAGAGGGAAGCCACCGGGGAGCTGTTTTTT
J gene: TRBJ2-1; D gene: TRBD2; clone size: .; CDR3 length: 17; V gene: TRBV3-1/TRBV3-2; CDR3 protein: CASSQERSSGRASEQFF; CDR3 DNA: TGTGCCAGCAGCCAAGAGCGATCGAGCGGGAGGGCCAGTGAGCAGTTCTTC
J gene: TRBJ2-3; D gene: TRBD2; clone size: .; CDR3 length: 16; V gene: TRBV10-1; CDR3 protein: CASGVGLAGGLDTQYF; CDR3 DNA: TGCGCCAGCGGAGTAGGACTAGCGGGAGGCCTGGATACGCAGTATTTT
J gene: TRBJ1-1; D gene: TRBD1; clone size: .; CDR3 length: 16; V gene: TRBV5-1; CDR3 protein: CASSILPGQGAKEAFF; CDR3 DNA: TGCGCCAGCAGCATACTACCGGGACAGGGAGCAAAAGAAGCTTTCTTT
J gene: TRBJ2-1; D gene: TRBD2; clone size: once; CDR3 length: 17; V gene: TRBV7-3; CDR3 protein: CASSKRRGTSGMGEQFF; CDR3 DNA: TGTGCCAGCAGCAAACGCCGGGGGACTAGCGGGATGGGTGAGCAGTTCTTC
J gene: TRBJ2-3; D gene: .; clone size: .; CDR3 length: 15; V gene: TRBV6-5; CDR3 protein: CASSTSGRSTDTQYF; CDR3 DNA: TGTGCCAGCAGCACCTCCGGGCGTAGCACAGATACGCAGTATTTT
J gene: TRBJ2-5; D gene: TRBD1; clone size: .; CDR3 length: 18; V gene: TRBV28; CDR3 protein: CASSFILGTGELEETQYF; CDR3 DNA: TGTGCCAGCAGTTTTATCCTGGGGACAGGGGAATTAGAAGAGACCCAGTACTTC
J gene: TRBJ2-6; D gene: .; clone size: .; CDR3 length: 15; V gene: TRBV11-3; CDR3 protein: CASSPYHTGANVLTF; CDR3 DNA: TGTGCCAGCAGCCCATATCATACTGGGGCCAACGTCCTGACTTTC
J gene: TRBJ2-7; D gene: .; clone size: .; CDR3 length: 11; V gene: TRBV11-2; CDR3 protein: CASNGGQEQYF; CDR3 DNA: TGTGCCAGCAATGGGGGGCAAGAGCAGTACTTC
J gene: TRBJ1-4; D gene: .; clone size: .; CDR3 length: 13; V gene: TRBV7-9; CDR3 protein: CASSLYLSEKLFF; CDR3 DNA: TGTGCCAGCAGCTTATATCTATCAGAAAAACTGTTTTTT
J gene: TRBJ2-2; D gene: .; clone size: .; CDR3 length: 15; V gene: TRBV27; CDR3 protein: CASSLPLAGTGELFF; CDR3 DNA: TGTGCCAGCAGTTTACCGCTAGCAGGCACCGGGGAGCTGTTTTTT